The rows below give T cell receptor beta chains drawn from one sample of a study of T cells in Graves' hyperthyroidism and ophthalmopathy. TCRdb re-called the multiplex PCR reads with MiXCR, one entry per CDR3 protein. This table has about 350,000 distinct CDR3 sequences, approximately 15% appearing once. The sequencing input was blood. The receptor source for this set is a woman younger than 45 with Graves' hyperthyroidism. Each CDR3 is given with its conserved first and last residue. D genes are given only for firm matches. Clone size is not always given. Where it is, it says once, few, many or a class for expanded clones.

j_call	d_call	v_call	clone_size	cdr3_aa	cdr3_nt
TRBJ1-4	.	TRBV2	many	CASRWGSGATNEKLFF	TGTGCCAGCAGATGGGGTTCAGGTGCAACTAATGAAAAACTGTTTTTT
TRBJ1-5	.	TRBV2	many	CASTVGAGSNQPQHF	TGTGCCAGCACCGTGGGGGCAGGGAGCAATCAGCCCCAGCATTTT
TRBJ2-1	.	TRBV28	many	CASSLLARTGEQFF	TGTGCCAGCAGTTTACTAGCCCGTACGGGAGAGCAGTTCTTC
TRBJ2-3	TRBD1	TRBV12-3/TRBV12-4	few	CASSQGDFPTDTQYF	TGTGCCAGCAGTCAGGGGGATTTCCCCACAGATACGCAGTATTTT
TRBJ1-2	.	TRBV12-3/TRBV12-4	.	CASSLAQGLGGGYTF	TGTGCCAGCAGTTTAGCGCAGGGGTTGGGAGGTGGCTACACCTTC
TRBJ2-1	.	TRBV7-8	many	CASSLVAAETNEQFF	TGTGCCAGCAGCTTAGTGGCGGCAGAGACCAATGAGCAGTTCTTC
TRBJ1-2	.	TRBV28	many	CASSAARDRGYGYTF	TGTGCCAGCAGTGCCGCCCGGGACCGCGGTTATGGCTACACCTTC
TRBJ2-3	.	TRBV18	many	CASSPGDRGAADTQYF	TGTGCCAGCTCACCAGGGGATCGGGGAGCGGCAGATACGCAGTATTTT
TRBJ1-5	TRBD1	TRBV12-3/TRBV12-4	many	CASTPAGQGNQPQHF	TGTGCCAGCACACCAGCGGGACAGGGTAATCAGCCCCAGCATTTT
TRBJ2-1	TRBD2	TRBV15	many	CATRKAFFKGSGSSYNEQFF	TGTGCCACCCGGAAAGCATTTTTTAAGGGTAGCGGGAGCTCCTACAATGAGCAGTTCTTC
TRBJ1-5	TRBD1	TRBV2	.	CASTSGTDFNQPQHF	TGTGCCAGCACCTCCGGGACAGACTTCAATCAGCCCCAGCATTTT
TRBJ1-1	.	TRBV20-1	many	CSARLNTEAFF	TGCAGTGCTAGATTGAACACTGAAGCTTTCTTT
TRBJ2-1	.	TRBV7-9	.	CASKRDLSSYNEQFF	TGTGCCAGCAAGCGAGACCTTAGCTCCTACAATGAGCAGTTCTTC
TRBJ1-6	.	TRBV19	.	CASSIAAVTANNSPLHF	TGTGCCAGTAGTATAGCTGCGGTGACAGCAAATAATTCACCCCTCCACTTT
TRBJ1-6	.	TRBV12-3/TRBV12-4	.	CASSFQNSPLHF	TGTGCCAGCAGTTTCCAGAATTCACCCCTCCACTTT
TRBJ1-5	TRBD1	TRBV28	many	CASRIPGQGNQPQHF	TGTGCCAGCAGGATACCGGGACAGGGCAATCAGCCCCAGCATTTT
TRBJ2-1	TRBD2	TRBV2	many	CAGSGDNEQFF	TGTGCCGGTAGCGGGGACAATGAGCAGTTCTTC
TRBJ2-7	.	TRBV11-2	many	CASSPGAGYEQYF	TGTGCCAGCAGCCCTGGGGCTGGGTACGAGCAGTACTTC
TRBJ2-1	.	TRBV12-3/TRBV12-4	many	CASSWEERFDEQFF	TGTGCCAGCAGTTGGGAGGAGCGGTTCGATGAGCAGTTCTTC
TRBJ1-1	.	TRBV19	.	CASSPFRSEAFF	TGTGCCAGTAGCCCTTTTCGCAGCGAAGCTTTCTTT
TRBJ1-2	.	TRBV2	many	CASRIHTYSPTRDGYTF	TGTGCCAGCAGGATCCATACCTATTCACCCACCCGAGATGGCTACACCTTC
TRBJ2-3	.	TRBV29-1	many	CSVETDTQYF	TGCAGCGTTGAAACCGATACGCAGTATTTT
TRBJ2-2	.	TRBV6-1	many	CATLRAVPGELFF	TGTGCCACCCTCCGGGCAGTCCCCGGGGAGCTGTTTTTT
TRBJ2-7	TRBD1	TRBV25-1	.	CASSVTGSEQYF	TGTGCCAGCAGTGTGACAGGGTCCGAGCAGTACTTC
TRBJ2-6	.	TRBV28	many	CASSLEVRGANVLTF	TGTGCCAGCAGTTTAGAAGTCCGAGGGGCCAACGTCCTGACTTTC
TRBJ1-5	.	TRBV20-1	.	CSASDGDQPQHF	TGCAGTGCCTCGGACGGCGATCAGCCCCAGCATTTT
TRBJ1-1	.	TRBV20-1	.	CSAVGRTNTEAFF	TGCAGTGCGGTCGGACGGACGAACACTGAAGCTTTCTTT
TRBJ2-1	TRBD2	TRBV7-9	many	CASNIGGSRDEQFF	TGTGCCAGCAATATTGGCGGGAGTCGGGATGAGCAGTTCTTC
TRBJ1-3	.	TRBV9	many	CASSPAGAGNTIYF	TGTGCCAGCAGCCCCGCCGGGGCGGGAAACACCATATATTTT
TRBJ2-2	TRBD2	TRBV20-1	many	CSARPGLAGVGELFF	TGCAGTGCAAGACCGGGACTAGCGGGAGTCGGGGAGCTGTTTTTT
TRBJ1-1	TRBD1	TRBV18	many	CASSPGQGRVNTEAFF	TGTGCCAGCTCACCGGGACAGGGTAGGGTGAACACTGAAGCTTTCTTT
TRBJ1-6	.	TRBV20-1	many	CSASSAPGLNSPLHF	TGCAGTGCTTCAAGCGCTCCCGGCCTAAATTCACCCCTCCACTTT
TRBJ2-7	TRBD2	TRBV27	few	CASSLSGRIHEQYF	TGTGCCAGCAGTTTAAGCGGGAGGATCCACGAGCAGTACTTC
TRBJ2-1	.	TRBV20-1	many	CSASRDKDYNEQFF	TGCAGTGCTAGTAGGGATAAGGACTACAATGAGCAGTTCTTC
TRBJ2-7	.	TRBV11-2	.	CASSSQPGAVEQYF	TGTGCCAGCAGCTCACAACCCGGCGCGGTGGAGCAGTACTTC
TRBJ2-7	TRBD2	TRBV28	.	CASSLGGNTYEQYF	TGTGCCAGCAGTTTGGGAGGGAATACCTACGAGCAGTACTTC
TRBJ2-1	.	TRBV20-1	few	CSARAGSSYNEQFF	TGCAGTGCTAGGGCCGGTAGCTCCTACAATGAGCAGTTCTTC
TRBJ2-1	.	TRBV28	many	CASSPRGSVSYNEQFF	TGTGCCAGCAGCCCTAGGGGATCGGTGTCCTACAATGAGCAGTTCTTC
TRBJ2-3	.	TRBV12-3/TRBV12-4	many	CASSLALTGGASTDTQYF	TGTGCCAGCAGTTTAGCGCTAACGGGGGGCGCGAGCACAGATACGCAGTATTTT